This T cell receptor (beta chain) was recovered during a study of T cells in localized non-small cell lung cancer. Findings of the study overall: Appearing in adjacent lung were a median roughly 60 of the top 100 tumor clones. T cell clonality was highest in uninvolved adjacent lung, above tumor. Sequencing, confined to only one tumor region, leaves heterogeneity possible. Longer overall survival associated with higher blood T cell density; shorter survival with higher adjacent-lung clonality.

CDR1 is MDHEN and CDR2 is SYDVKM in the germline V gene. V lost 7 bases and J lost 0, with 19 bases in between. CDR3 size: 18 residues. This clone was seen a single time. Its antigen is unknown. Libraries were prepared by immunoSEQ multiplex PCR; TCRdb keeps only in-frame clonotypes and omits some of them. The table includes 25,000 to 30,000 clones, over 80% detected once. The rearrangement uses TRBV28 and TRBJ2-6; D is uncertain. Sequenced here: peripheral blood mononuclear cells, sampled before any cancer treatment. The receptor's source is a woman aged 35-70 years with stage III lung adenocarcinoma. CDR3 nucleotide sequence: TGTGCCAGCACTCCCTCGCCCGGGCGGTCCTCTGGGGCCAACGTCCTGACTTTC. It translates to CASTPSPGRSSGANVLTF.